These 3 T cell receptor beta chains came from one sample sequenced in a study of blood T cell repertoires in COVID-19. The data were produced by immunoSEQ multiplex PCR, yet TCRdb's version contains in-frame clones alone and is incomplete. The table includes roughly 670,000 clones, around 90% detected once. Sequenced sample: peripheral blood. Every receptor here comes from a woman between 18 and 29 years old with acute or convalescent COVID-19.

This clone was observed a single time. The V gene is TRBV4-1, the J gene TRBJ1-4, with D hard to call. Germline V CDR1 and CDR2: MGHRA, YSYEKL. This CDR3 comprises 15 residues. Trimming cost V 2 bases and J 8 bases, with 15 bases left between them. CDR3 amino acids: CASSQPRPIGEKLFF. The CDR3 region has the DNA TGCGCCAGCAGCCAACCTAGACCGATTGGAGAAAAACTGTTTTTT.

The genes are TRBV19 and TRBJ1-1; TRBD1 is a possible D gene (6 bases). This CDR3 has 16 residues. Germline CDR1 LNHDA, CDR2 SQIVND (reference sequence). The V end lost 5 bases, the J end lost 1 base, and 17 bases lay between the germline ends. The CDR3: CASSPPTGRKNTEAFF. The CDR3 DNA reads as TGTGCCAGTAGTCCACCGACAGGACGCAAGAACACTGAAGCTTTCTTT.

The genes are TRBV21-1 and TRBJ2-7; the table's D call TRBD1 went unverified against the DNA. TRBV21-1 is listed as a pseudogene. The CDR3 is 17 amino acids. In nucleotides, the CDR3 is TGTGCCACCACAAGACCGGGACAGGCAAAAAACTCCTACGAGCAGTACTTC. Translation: CATTRPGQAKNSYEQYF.